The T cell receptor (beta chain) under discussion was sequenced for a study of shared clonotypes between healthy human individuals. The ends were cut back, 6 bases at V and 0 bases at J, with 18 bases in the middle. Germline V gene sequence: CDR1 MDHEN, CDR2 SYDVKM. This CDR3 contains 16 residues. Genomic DNA of each subset was evenly split across several immunoSEQ plates. Sequencing of unsorted PBMC DNA was carried out using ten immunoSEQ deep assay plates. Source study methods: ImmunoSEQ gave junction-only sequences without quality scores, so filtering differed. The repertoire was sequenced with immunoSEQ multiplex PCR; TCRdb's copy has only in-frame clones and lacks some. V, J and clone size reflect that table, while D and trimming were determined from the DNA. The sample holds 400,000 to 550,000 clones, 70% to 80% seen once.

The TCR sequence derives from a woman aged 35 to 49 in good health. Some clones in this sample may be carry-over from other donors' samples. Sequenced input: PBMCs. The chain links TRBV28 to TRBJ2-7; either TRBD1 or TRBD2 may fit D (5 bases each). CDR3 loop: CASSPSWAGSSYEQYF. In DNA, the CDR3 is TGTGCCAGCAGCCCTAGTTGGGCAGGGAGCTCCTACGAGCAGTACTTC.